Listed here are 6 T cell receptor beta chains from one sample, sequenced in a study of CD8+ T cells in alopecia areata. RNA, once extracted, was reverse transcribed into cDNA for use as the sequencing template. Data came from immunoSEQ multiplex PCR; TCRdb stores just in-frame clones and leaves some out. The table has hundreds of thousands of clones, 67% seen once. This specimen consisted of CD4+ T cells sorted from blood, obtained at week 0. The receptor source for this set is a human donor with alopecia areata.

The chain combines TRBV9 with TRBJ2-1; 7 positions agree with TRBD2. V was clipped by 1 base and J by 7 bases; unmatched bases: 2. The germline gives CDR1 SGDLS, CDR2 YYNGEE. The CDR3 length is 13 residues. The CDR3 DNA is TGTGCCAGCAGCGTATGGGGAGGGAATGAGCAGTTCTTC. Encoded protein: CASSVWGGNEQFF.

J is TRBJ1-1 and V is TRBV19, with a weak D call TRBD1 (5 bases). The CDR3 consists of 18 residues. With 1 base removed from V and 4 bases from J, the gap between germline ends came to 22 bases. Germline loops: CDR1 LNHDA, CDR2 SQIVND (reference sequence). Written as DNA, the CDR3 is TGTGCCAGTAGTATAGCCAATCCGGGACGGCTAAAAGGCACTGAAGCTTTCTTT. This codes for CASSIANPGRLKGTEAFF.

This clone was counted only a few times. This chain joins TRBV7-2 and TRBJ2-2; TRBD2 aligns across 9 bases. V shed 6 bases and J 7 bases; nucleotides not matched to a gene: 12. CDR1 is SGHTA and CDR2 is FQGNSA in the germline V gene. The CDR3 length is 16 residues. The CDR3 spells CASRRRASGEVGELFF. CDR3 nucleotide sequence: TGTGCCAGCAGGAGACGGGCTAGCGGGGAGGTCGGGGAGCTGTTTTTT.

V usage is TRBV6-5 and J usage is TRBJ2-3; D unclear. The CDR3 is 14 residues long. Trimming pared 6 bases from V and 0 bases from J, leaving 10 bases between. CDR1 is MNHEY and CDR2 is SVGAGI in the germline V gene. CDR3 DNA: TGTGCCAGCAGCCCACTCGTTAGCACAGATACGCAGTATTTT. Translated, it gives CASSPLVSTDTQYF.

Regarding this clone: A junction boundary mismatches the germline segment, possibly from a read error. The chain employs TRBV5-6 and TRBJ2-4; D is uncertain. Germline lookup yields CDR1 SGHDT and CDR2 YYEEEE. The CDR3 has 15 residues. Here the CDR3 reads CASTLGNPPGDIQYF. The CDR3 bases are TGTGCCAGCACCTTGGGGAATCCTCCTGGGGACATTCAGTACTTC.

The sample holds one count of this clone. The rearrangement uses TRBV5-4 and TRBJ2-5; the D gene could be TRBD1 or TRBD2 (6 bases each). The CDR3 has 14 residues. Trimming took off 0 bases at V and 5 bases at J, with 11 bases between the two ends. CDR1 and CDR2 (germline): SGHNT, YYREEE (reference sequence). The CDR3 reads CASSLAGADETQYF. For the CDR3, the DNA is TGTGCCAGCAGCTTGGCGGGGGCTGATGAGACCCAGTACTTC.